In its sample, the clone carrying this TCR beta chain was seen a few times. Its antigen is unidentified. Profiling relied on immunoSEQ multiplex PCR, and the TCRdb table lists in-frame clones only, not all of them. The table lists approximately 150,000 clones, approximately 88% of them singletons. This record belongs to a study of T cells in localized non-small cell lung cancer. Study-wide points: A higher density of T cells in blood coincided with extended overall survival. Adjacent lung held a median 57 of the top 100 tumor clones.

J was trimmed by 6 bases and V by 1 base; bases with no gene match: 3. Per the germline V gene, CDR1 is MNHEY and CDR2 is SMNVEV (reference sequence). CDR3 length: 15 residues. The receptor comes from a female donor over 55 with stage I lung adenocarcinoma. The specimen comprised peripheral blood, sampled before any cancer treatment. The V call is TRBV27, the J call TRBJ2-2, with TRBD1 matching over 9 bases. The CDR3 is CASSLLQGAAGELFF. The CDR3 bases are TGTGCCAGCAGTTTATTACAGGGGGCTGCCGGGGAGCTGTTTTTT.